The following is a TCR beta chain sequence with its context. The antigen remains undetermined. The sample belongs to a study of cytomegalovirus exposure and HLA in healthy donors. From germline, CDR1 is MDHEN and CDR2 SYDVKM. With 0 bases removed from V and 1 base from J, the gap between germline ends came to 9 bases. This CDR3 is 15 amino acids long. Whole-study results and caveats: Within an earlier analysis, most TCR beta V segments proved productive either about 90% or about 30% of the time.

A multiplex PCR was run with 60 Vbeta primers and 13 Jbeta primers. Profiled with immunoSEQ multiplex PCR; TCRdb holds only in-frame clones, not every one. The top ten clones hold less than 1.6% of a sample with about 160,000 clones, about 81% of them seen once. The chain couples TRBV28 to TRBJ1-1, with D possibly matching TRBD1 (6 bases). The sequenced sample was PBMCs. This clonotype originated in a girl aged 5-17 years in good health and CMV-seropositive. CDR3 coding DNA: TGTGCCAGCAGTTTATGGGGGGCTGGGAACACTGAAGCTTTCTTT. Protein sequence: CASSLWGAGNTEAFF.